This TCR beta chain was recorded in a study of blood T cell repertoires in COVID-19. Study details: Material from acute and convalescent COVID-19 was sourced from the United States, Italy and Spain.

Assay: immunoSEQ multiplex PCR; the TCRdb copy retains only in-frame clones and omits some. Counted here are roughly 49,000 clones, 90% occurring once; the ten biggest clones make up roughly 10%. Trimming shortened V by 5 bases and J by 2 bases, and 16 bases separated the two germline ends. This CDR3 region has 16 residues. Germline V gives CDR1 PRHDT, CDR2 FYEKMQ (reference sequence). The TCR comes from a woman aged 80 or older with acute or convalescent COVID-19. The chain links TRBV13 to TRBJ2-1; D is possibly TRBD2 (5 bases). Sample: peripheral blood. CDR3 nucleotides: TGTGCCAGCAGCGTGGTCTCCGGGATACCCTACAATGAGCAGTTCTTC. Its protein is CASSVVSGIPYNEQFF. Full variable domain (rest looked up from reference TRBV13 and TRBJ2-1): AAGVIQSPRHLIKEKRETATLKCYPIPRHDTVYWYQQGPGQDPQFLISFYEKMQSDKGSIPDRFSAQQFSDYHSELNMSSLELGDSALYFCASSVVSGIPYNEQFFGPGTRLTVL.